This T cell receptor (beta chain) was found in a study of blood T cell repertoires in COVID-19. Here immunoSEQ multiplex PCR was the method, and the copy in TCRdb shows in-frame clones only, minus some. The sample has hundreds of thousands of clones, around nine tenths seen once; the top ten hold about 11%. The clonotype comes from a woman aged 25 to 39 with COVID-19, enrolled during active disease. Sequenced material: peripheral blood.

CDR3 DNA: TGTGCCAGCAGCTTAAGGTACCCGGGACAGAATGAAAAACTGTTTTTT. Its protein product is CASSLRYPGQNEKLFF. The genes are TRBV11-2 and TRBJ1-4; TRBD1 agrees at 7 bases. CDR3 length: 16 amino acids. V dropped 2 bases and J dropped 5; count of bases not matched to a gene: 8. In germline, CDR1 is SGHAT, CDR2 FQNNGV. The full variable domain, completed using reference TRBV11-2 and TRBJ1-4, is EAGVAQSPRYKIIEKRQSVAFWCNPISGHATLYWYQQILGQGPKLLIQFQNNGVVDDSQLPKDRFSAERLKGVDSTLKIQPAKLEDSAVYLCASSLRYPGQNEKLFFGSGTQLSVL.